Following are 32 T cell receptor beta chains from one sample sequenced in a study of T cell responses to AZD1222 COVID-19 vaccine. Sequencing was performed with immunoSEQ multiplex PCR; in TCRdb, only in-frame clones are kept and a portion is missing. The sample holds under 200,000 clones, under 95% seen once. Sequenced here: peripheral blood, sampled on day 0 of AZD1222 vaccination. The receptors shown here come from an adult in good health.

The chain is built from TRBV11-3 and TRBJ1-2; D is unresolved. V lost 5 bases and J 0 bases, leaving 13 bases between the germline ends. Germline V gene data show CDR1 as SGHNT and CDR2 as YENEEA. The CDR3 extends over 15 amino acids. The CDR3 spells CASSVDGSSNYGYTF. Here the CDR3 DNA reads TGTGCCAGCAGCGTGGACGGATCCTCTAACTATGGCTACACCTTC.

J is TRBJ2-7 and V is TRBV7-8, with D unclear. Trimming cost V 4 bases and J 2 bases, with 9 bases left between them. Germline V gene data show CDR1 as SGHVS and CDR2 as FQNEAQ. This CDR3 comprises 13 residues. In DNA, the CDR3 is TGTGCCAGCAGCTGGCGCCCGACCTACGAGCAGTACTTC. It encodes CASSWRPTYEQYF. Filled out from reference TRBV7-8 and TRBJ2-7, the complete variable domain reads GAGVSQSPRYKVAKRGQDVALRCDPISGHVSLFWYQQALGQGPEFLTYFQNEAQLDKSGLPSDRFFAERPEGSVSTLKIQRTQQEDSAVYLCASSWRPTYEQYFGPGTRLTVT.

J is TRBJ1-1 and V is TRBV14; 9 positions match TRBD1. Trimming took 5 bases from V and 5 from J; bases not matched to a gene: 6. The CDR3 sequence is 14 residues long. The germline V gene has CDR1 SGHDN and CDR2 FVKESK. CDR3 sequence reads: CASSNRGRGTEAFF. For the CDR3, the DNA is TGTGCCAGCAGCAACAGGGGGCGTGGGACTGAAGCTTTCTTT.

The J gene is TRBJ2-3, the V gene TRBV20-1; D gene unclear. V lost 3 bases, J lost 2 bases, and 0 bases lay in between. The CDR3 loop spans 10 amino acids. Germline loops: CDR1 DFQATT, CDR2 SNEGSKA (reference sequence). CDR3 bases: TGCAGTGCTAGCACAGATACGCAGTATTTT. The encoded protein is CSASTDTQYF.

The V gene is TRBV11-3, the J gene TRBJ1-2, with a weak D call TRBD1 (6 bases). V was shortened by 5 bases and J by 8 bases, with 15 bases between the two germline ends. Per the germline V gene, CDR1 is SGHNT and CDR2 is YENEEA. The CDR3 is made up of 13 amino acids. CDR3 protein: CASSEEGGRGYTF. Here the CDR3 DNA reads TGTGCCAGCAGCGAAGAGGGGGGGCGAGGCTACACCTTC.

V is TRBV27 and J is TRBJ2-2; D may be TRBD2 (6 bases). The CDR3 extends over 16 amino acids. The ends were cut back, 1 base at V and 7 bases at J, with 16 bases in the middle. CDR1 MNHEY and CDR2 SMNVEV come from the germline V gene (reference sequence). For the CDR3, the DNA is TGTGCCAGCAGTTTATATCGGGGGAGGTCGAGCGGGGAGCTGTTTTTT. As protein: CASSLYRGRSSGELFF.

The V call is TRBV7-6, the J call TRBJ2-7, with TRBD2 as a possible D gene (6 bases). Germline V CDR1 and CDR2: SGHVS, FNYEAQ. The CDR3 sequence is 16 residues long. V was cut by 5 bases and J by 0 bases, with 17 bases left in between. CDR3 region: CASSELPRGSSYEQYF. DNA of the CDR3: TGTGCCAGCAGCGAACTCCCCCGGGGGAGCTCCTACGAGCAGTACTTC.

This clone was detected once. The chain uses TRBV7-2 and TRBJ1-1; D remains unclear. The CDR3 runs 13 residues. Germline values: CDR1 SGHTA, CDR2 FQGNSA. The germline V and J ends were trimmed by 2 bases and 2 bases, with 6 bases remaining between them. The CDR3 spells CASSLLGNTEAFF. The CDR3 DNA reads TGTGCCAGCAGCTTATTGGGTAACACTGAAGCTTTCTTT.

The rearrangement links TRBV2 to TRBJ1-2; D is possibly TRBD1 (6 bases). Germline assignment: CDR1 SNHLY and CDR2 FYNNEI. CDR3 length: 13 amino acids. V was cut by 5 bases and J by 8 bases, with 15 bases left in between. CDR3 DNA: TGTGCCAGCAGTCAGGACAGTTGGTACGGCTACACCTTC. This codes for CASSQDSWYGYTF.

This clone was seen only a few times. The V and J genes are TRBV11-2 and TRBJ2-2; possible D gene TRBD2, 6 bases. V was trimmed by 7 bases and J by 7 bases, leaving 16 bases between them. The CDR3 has 14 amino acids. Germline V gene sequence: CDR1 SGHAT, CDR2 FQNNGV. CDR3: CASTQGGAGGELFF. CDR3 bases: TGTGCCAGCACCCAAGGAGGAGCGGGCGGGGAGCTGTTTTTT.

This clone has just a few counts. The V and J genes are TRBV19 and TRBJ2-4; D may be TRBD2 (6 bases). V dropped 5 bases and J dropped 7 bases, with 18 bases sitting between them. The CDR3 consists of 15 residues. CDR1 and CDR2 from the germline V gene are LNHDA and SQIVND (reference sequence). The CDR3 here is CASSYMEQGGNIQYF. In nucleotides, the CDR3 is TGTGCCAGTAGTTATATGGAGCAGGGAGGTAACATTCAGTACTTC.

The V gene is TRBV28, the J gene TRBJ2-5; 10 nucleotides align to TRBD2. The CDR3 is made up of 16 amino acids. The trim removed 6 bases at V and 5 bases at J, leaving 12 bases unmatched. CDR1 is MDHEN and CDR2 is SYDVKM in the germline V gene. In DNA, the CDR3 is TGTGCCAGCAGCCCTTTAGGGATGACTAGCGGGGAGACCCAGTACTTC. Its translation: CASSPLGMTSGETQYF.

This chain uses TRBV9 with TRBJ2-2; D may correspond to TRBD1 or TRBD2 (5 bases each). Germline V lookup: CDR1 SGDLS, CDR2 YYNGEE. V shed 0 bases and J shed 4 bases, with 7 bases lying between them. The CDR3 sequence is 14 residues long. The DNA for the CDR3 is TGTGCCAGCAGCGTAGTTGGGGGCACCGGGGAGCTGTTTTTT. Amino acids: CASSVVGGTGELFF.

The chain combines TRBV19 with TRBJ2-3; TRBD2 might be the D (6 bases). Germline CDR1 and CDR2: LNHDA and SQIVND (reference sequence). The length of the CDR3 is 16 residues. Trimming took off 3 bases at V and 4 bases at J, with 17 bases between the two ends. CDR3 sequence reads: CASSIRGGWSPDTQYF. The CDR3 DNA reads as TGTGCCAGTAGTATTCGGGGAGGTTGGTCTCCAGATACGCAGTATTTT.

In nucleotides, the CDR3 is TGTGCCAGTAGTGAGTCAGGGGTGGGCAATCAGCCCCAGCATTTT. Residues: CASSESGVGNQPQHF. This rearrangement joins TRBV19 to TRBJ1-5; TRBD1 might be the D (6 bases). The ends were cut back, 5 bases at V and 2 bases at J, with 13 bases in the middle. Germline values: CDR1 LNHDA, CDR2 SQIVND (reference sequence). This CDR3 has 15 amino acids.

This clone occurred once. The V gene is TRBV5-1, the J gene TRBJ1-1; TRBD1 matches at 7 bases. The CDR3 covers 15 residues. J gave up 6 bases and V 4 bases, and 12 bases lay outside the gene matches. Germline V lookup: CDR1 SGHRS, CDR2 YFSETQ. Written as DNA, the CDR3 is TGCGCCAGCAGCCAGGCCTCGACAGGGACGGCTGAAGCTTTCTTT. Amino acid sequence: CASSQASTGTAEAFF. Full variable domain (missing parts from reference TRBV5-1 and TRBJ1-1): KAGVTQTPRYLIKTRGQQVTLSCSPISGHRSVSWYQQTPGQGLQFLFEYFSETQRNKGNFPGRFSGRQFSNSRSEMNVSTLELGDSALYLCASSQASTGTAEAFFGQGTRLTVV.

The chain combines TRBV11-3 with TRBJ1-2, with 8 bases matching TRBD1. The junction had 4 bases not matched to a gene; V was cut back by 4 bases and J by 6 bases. The CDR3 contains 13 residues. Germline V gene data show CDR1 as SGHNT and CDR2 as YENEEA. CDR3 in amino acids: CASSSDRGDGYTF. Written as DNA, the CDR3 is TGTGCCAGCAGCTCCGACAGGGGAGATGGCTACACCTTC.

This clone was detected once. The gene calls are TRBV6-5 and TRBJ1-5, with TRBD1 as a possible D gene (6 bases). Trimming removed 6 bases at V and 3 bases at J, with 12 bases between. CDR1 is MNHEY, CDR2 SVGAGI, per germline. The CDR3 totals 14 residues. CDR3 protein: CASRQGQDNQPQHF. The CDR3 bases are TGTGCCAGCAGGCAGGGGCAGGACAATCAGCCCCAGCATTTT.

This chain joins TRBV28 and TRBJ2-1; D gene ambiguous. Germline CDR1 is MDHEN and CDR2 is SYDVKM. The length of the CDR3 is 11 residues. The V and J ends lost 7 bases and 8 bases respectively, with 9 bases between them. CDR3 nucleotide sequence: TGTGCCAGCACTGCAAGGGATGAGCAGTTCTTC. Encoded protein: CASTARDEQFF.

The chain joins TRBV10-3 to TRBJ1-1; the match to TRBD1 covers 7 bases. Germline-derived CDR1 and CDR2 are ENHRY and SYGVKD. The CDR3 sequence is 13 residues long. Trimming removed 4 bases from V and 5 bases from J; junction bases left unmatched: 4. The CDR3 sequence is CAISVQGDTEAFF. The CDR3 nucleotides are TGTGCCATCAGTGTTCAGGGGGATACTGAAGCTTTCTTT.

The V gene is TRBV7-9, the J gene TRBJ2-3, with 12 bases identical to TRBD1. The CDR3 contains 16 residues. J was trimmed by 4 bases and V by 6 bases; bases with no gene match: 8. Germline loops: CDR1 SEHNR, CDR2 FQNEAQ (reference sequence). CDR3: CASSYPGTGGSDTQYF. CDR3 DNA sequence: TGTGCCAGCAGTTATCCCGGGACAGGGGGCTCAGATACGCAGTATTTT.

This chain joins TRBV9 and TRBJ1-4; D may be TRBD1 (6 bases). The CDR3 covers 15 residues. The V gene lost 3 bases and the J gene lost 4 bases, with 13 bases spanning the gap. Germline CDR1 and CDR2: SGDLS and YYNGEE. The CDR3 loop reads CASSAETGFNEKLFF. As DNA, the CDR3 is TGTGCCAGCAGCGCGGAGACAGGCTTTAATGAAAAACTGTTTTTT.

V gene TRBV10-3 combines with J gene TRBJ2-7; 12 bases agree with TRBD2. V shed 5 bases, J shed 1 base, and the junction held 6 bases outside the gene matches. CDR3 length equals 16 residues. In germline, CDR1 is ENHRY, CDR2 SYGVKD. The CDR3 here is CAISLAGGGSSYEQYF. The CDR3 coding sequence is TGTGCCATCAGTCTAGCGGGAGGGGGATCGTCCTACGAGCAGTACTTC.

J is TRBJ2-7 and V is TRBV5-4; 11 bases agree with TRBD2. Unmatched junction bases numbered 6, after V lost 4 bases and J lost 6 bases. Germline V CDR1 and CDR2: SGHNT, YYREEE (reference sequence). This CDR3 has 14 residues. The CDR3 bases are TGTGCCAGCAGCATTAGCGGGAGGGCGGGCGAGCAGTACTTC. Protein product: CASSISGRAGEQYF.

The genes are TRBV5-1 and TRBJ2-3, with D unresolved. The CDR3 has 17 amino acids. Germline CDR1 and CDR2: SGHRS and YFSETQ. The V end was cut by 1 base, the J end by 2 bases, with 17 bases between. CDR3 protein: CASSLRQVGSYTDTQYF. CDR3 sequence (DNA): TGCGCCAGCAGCTTGAGGCAGGTCGGCTCCTACACAGATACGCAGTATTTT. Filled out from reference TRBV5-1 and TRBJ2-3, the complete variable domain reads KAGVTQTPRYLIKTRGQQVTLSCSPISGHRSVSWYQQTPGQGLQFLFEYFSETQRNKGNFPGRFSGRQFSNSRSEMNVSTLELGDSALYLCASSLRQVGSYTDTQYFGPGTRLTVL.

The chain employs TRBV19 and TRBJ2-2; TRBD2 might be the D (5 bases). The CDR3 covers 16 residues. V lost 3 bases, J lost 5 bases, and 16 bases lay in between. CDR1 is LNHDA and CDR2 is SQIVND in the germline V gene (reference sequence). The CDR3 region has the DNA TGTGCCAGTAGTATGGTCTTCCGAGGGCGGACCGGGGAGCTGTTTTTT. Amino acid sequence: CASSMVFRGRTGELFF.

A note on this clone: Distinct nucleotide sequences in the sample also encode this CDR3. The chain employs TRBV12-5 and TRBJ2-3; 9 positions match TRBD2. Germline CDR1 is LGHNT and CDR2 is FRNRAP. This CDR3 has 19 amino acids. V shed 6 bases and J 0 bases; nucleotides not matched to a gene: 16. DNA of the CDR3: TGTGCTAGTGGCCTCGTGGGGCGAGGACTAGCGTTCAGCACAGATACGCAGTATTTT. Protein: CASGLVGRGLAFSTDTQYF.

The rearrangement links TRBV30 to TRBJ2-7, with TRBD2 as a possible D gene (6 bases). The CDR3 is 14 residues long. Per germline, CDR1 GTSNPN and CDR2 SVGIG (reference sequence). Trimming removed 0 bases from V and 3 bases from J, with 12 bases in between. CDR3 region: CAWSVRGLNYEQYF. The CDR3 bases are TGTGCCTGGAGTGTAAGGGGACTTAACTACGAGCAGTACTTC.

The chain couples TRBV12-3 or TRBV12-4 to TRBJ2-3, with 7 nucleotides matching TRBD1. CDR3 length equals 13 residues. Trimming at V came to 10 bases and at J to 2 bases, leaving 6 bases not matched to a gene. CDR3: CATTGQPTDTQYF. The CDR3 DNA is TGTGCCACAACGGGACAGCCCACAGATACGCAGTATTTT.

The rearrangement uses TRBV28 and TRBJ2-7; TRBD2 matches at 11 bases. Per the germline V gene, CDR1 is MDHEN and CDR2 is SYDVKM. J gave up 7 bases and V 5 bases, and 13 bases lay outside the gene matches. The CDR3 runs 16 residues. CDR3 in amino acids: CASSQKTSGTFWEQYF. CDR3 nucleotide sequence: TGTGCCAGCAGTCAAAAGACTAGCGGGACCTTTTGGGAGCAGTACTTC.

The chain carries TRBV5-1 and TRBJ2-2; TRBD2 matches 11 bases. Germline V CDR1 and CDR2: SGHRS, YFSETQ. Trimming cost V 2 bases and J 5 bases; bases outside gene matches: 5. The length of the CDR3 is 16 residues. CDR3 residues: CASSLLAGGPTGELFF. As DNA, the CDR3 is TGCGCCAGCAGCTTATTAGCGGGAGGGCCGACCGGGGAGCTGTTTTTT.

The rearrangement joins TRBV10-3 to TRBJ2-4; the match to TRBD1 covers 7 bases. From germline, CDR1 is ENHRY and CDR2 SYGVKD. The CDR3 consists of 17 residues. J was trimmed by 3 bases and V by 0 bases; bases with no gene match: 8. The CDR3 loop reads CAISESPGQLVKNIQYF. The CDR3 DNA reads TGTGCCATCAGTGAGTCGCCGGGACAGCTAGTCAAAAACATTCAGTACTTC.